This T cell receptor (beta chain) is from a study of T cells in Graves' hyperthyroidism and ophthalmopathy. The source material, RNA transcripts, was used to amplify TCR beta CDR3 regions. The TCR CDR3 was amplified in a first-round RT-PCR using the HTBI primer set. TCRdb passed the multiplex PCR reads through MiXCR, listing each CDR3 protein once. Counted here are hundreds of thousands of distinct CDR3 sequences, 15% to 17% occurring once; the ten biggest clones make up over 12%. Germline CDR1 SEHNR, CDR2 FQNEAQ (reference sequence). This CDR3 has 14 residues. Trimming stripped 3 bases from V and 2 bases from J, with 11 bases between.

Sequencing was performed on blood. The receptor comes from a young woman with Graves' hyperthyroidism. The V call is TRBV7-9, the J call TRBJ2-7; D might be TRBD2 (6 bases). CDR3 protein: CASSFPGEAYEQYF. CDR3 in DNA: TGTGCCAGCAGCTTCCCGGGAGAGGCCTACGAGCAGTACTTC.